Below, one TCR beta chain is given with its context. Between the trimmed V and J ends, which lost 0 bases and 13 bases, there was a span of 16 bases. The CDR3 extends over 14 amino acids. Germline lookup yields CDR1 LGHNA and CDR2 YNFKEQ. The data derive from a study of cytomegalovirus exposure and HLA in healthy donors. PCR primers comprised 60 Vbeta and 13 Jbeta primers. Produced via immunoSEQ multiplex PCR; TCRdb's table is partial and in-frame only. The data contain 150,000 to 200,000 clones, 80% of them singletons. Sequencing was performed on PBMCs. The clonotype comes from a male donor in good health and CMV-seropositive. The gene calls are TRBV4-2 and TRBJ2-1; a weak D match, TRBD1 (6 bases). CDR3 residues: CASSQDVARDNQFF. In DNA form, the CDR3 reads TGTGCCAGCAGCCAAGATGTGGCCCGGGACAACCAGTTCTTC.